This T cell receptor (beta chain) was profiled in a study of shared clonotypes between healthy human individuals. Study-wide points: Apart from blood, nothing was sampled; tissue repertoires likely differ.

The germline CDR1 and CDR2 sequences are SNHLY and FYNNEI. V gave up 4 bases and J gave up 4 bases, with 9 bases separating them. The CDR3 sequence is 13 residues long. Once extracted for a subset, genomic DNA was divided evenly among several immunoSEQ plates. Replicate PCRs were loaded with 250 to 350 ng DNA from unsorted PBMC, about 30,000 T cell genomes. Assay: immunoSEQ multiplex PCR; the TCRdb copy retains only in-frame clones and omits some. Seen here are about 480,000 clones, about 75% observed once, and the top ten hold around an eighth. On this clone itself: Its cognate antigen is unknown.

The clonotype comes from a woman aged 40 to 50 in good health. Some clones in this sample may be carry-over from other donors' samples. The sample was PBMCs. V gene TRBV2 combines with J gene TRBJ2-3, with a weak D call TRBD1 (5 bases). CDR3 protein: CASSVAGSDTQYF. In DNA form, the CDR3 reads TGTGCCAGCAGTGTGGCAGGGTCAGATACGCAGTATTTT.